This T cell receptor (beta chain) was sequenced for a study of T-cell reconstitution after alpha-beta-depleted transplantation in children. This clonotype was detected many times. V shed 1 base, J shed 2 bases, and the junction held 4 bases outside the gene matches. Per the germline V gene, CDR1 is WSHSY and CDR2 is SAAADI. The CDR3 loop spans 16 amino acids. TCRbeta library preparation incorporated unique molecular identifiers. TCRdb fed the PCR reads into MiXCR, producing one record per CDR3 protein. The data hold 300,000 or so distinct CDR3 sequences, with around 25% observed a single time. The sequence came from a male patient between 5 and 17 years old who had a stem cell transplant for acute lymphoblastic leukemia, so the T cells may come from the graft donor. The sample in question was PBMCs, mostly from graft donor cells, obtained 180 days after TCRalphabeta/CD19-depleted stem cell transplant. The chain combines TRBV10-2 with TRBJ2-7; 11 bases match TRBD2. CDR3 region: CASSEFVTSGTYEQYF. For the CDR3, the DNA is TGCGCCAGCAGTGAGTTCGTGACTAGCGGGACCTACGAGCAGTACTTC.